The present T cell receptor beta chain was sequenced within a study of blood T cell repertoires in COVID-19. This CDR3 is 17 amino acids long. V was clipped by 2 bases and J by 0 bases; unmatched bases: 8. Germline V gives CDR1 SGHTA, CDR2 FQGNSA. The table came from immunoSEQ multiplex PCR; TCRdb's copy has only in-frame clones and leaves some out. The table lists approximately 110,000 clones, 81% of them singletons. This chain links TRBV7-2 with TRBJ1-2; TRBD1 matches 8 bases. The source of this sequence is a woman in her 70s with acute or convalescent COVID-19. The sample taken for sequencing was peripheral blood. The CDR3 is CASSLSPGQGANYGYTF. The CDR3 DNA is TGTGCCAGCAGCTTAAGCCCAGGACAGGGCGCTAACTATGGCTACACCTTC.